A selection of T cell receptor beta chains follows, all from one sample in a study of T-cell reconstitution after alpha-beta-depleted transplantation in children. One entry per CDR3 protein results from TCRdb running MiXCR on the PCR reads. The profile covers about 980,000 distinct CDR3 sequences, with roughly 29% appearing a single time and 25% to 35% taken by the ten largest. The specimen was PBMCs, mostly from graft donor cells, collected 360 days after TCRalphabeta/CD19-depleted stem cell transplant. These receptors were taken from a boy in the first two years of life who had a stem cell transplant for SCID, so the T cells may come from the graft donor. Both conserved end residues are part of each CDR3. A D gene is named only where the DNA matches it firmly. Where a row states a size, it is once, few, many or the class of an expanded clone; other rows omit it.

CDR3aa: CASSLSAGPSGNTIYF
CDR3nt: TGTGCCAGCAGCTTATCCGCGGGCCCCTCTGGAAACACCATATATTTT
d_gene: -
v_gene: TRBV13
j_gene: TRBJ1-3
abundance: few

CDR3aa: CASSVLGGNTGELFF
CDR3nt: TGTGCCAGCAGCGTATTAGGGGGGAACACCGGGGAGCTGTTTTTT
d_gene: -
v_gene: TRBV9
j_gene: TRBJ2-2
abundance: few

CDR3aa: CASSLSSPQGNNEQFF
CDR3nt: TGCGCCAGCAGCTTGAGTTCCCCCCAGGGTAACAATGAGCAGTTCTTC
d_gene: -
v_gene: TRBV5-1
j_gene: TRBJ2-1
abundance: -

CDR3aa: CSVAGAYGYTF
CDR3nt: TGCAGCGTTGCAGGGGCCTATGGCTACACCTTC
d_gene: -
v_gene: TRBV29-1
j_gene: TRBJ1-2
abundance: -

CDR3aa: CSVVIGQVDSTEAFF
CDR3nt: TGCAGCGTTGTGATCGGACAGGTTGACAGCACTGAAGCTTTCTTT
d_gene: TRBD1
v_gene: TRBV29-1
j_gene: TRBJ1-1
abundance: -

CDR3aa: CASSTLAGLSYNEQFF
CDR3nt: TGTGCCAGCAGCACCCTAGCGGGACTCTCCTACAATGAGCAGTTCTTC
d_gene: TRBD2
v_gene: TRBV11-2
j_gene: TRBJ2-1
abundance: -

CDR3aa: CASSFGDSRVLRGEQYF
CDR3nt: TGTGCCAGCAGCTTCGGGGACAGTAGGGTCCTGCGTGGCGAGCAGTACTTC
d_gene: TRBD1
v_gene: TRBV7-2
j_gene: TRBJ2-7
abundance: few

CDR3aa: CSVADRAGQPQHF
CDR3nt: TGCAGCGTCGCAGACAGGGCTGGACAGCCCCAGCATTTT
d_gene: TRBD1
v_gene: TRBV29-1
j_gene: TRBJ1-5
abundance: -

CDR3aa: CASSYSGASGDYYEQYF
CDR3nt: TGTGCCAGCAGTTACTCTGGGGCTAGCGGAGATTACTACGAGCAGTACTTC
d_gene: TRBD2
v_gene: TRBV6-5
j_gene: TRBJ2-7
abundance: -

CDR3aa: CATSDFPGLRGYIQYF
CDR3nt: TGTGCCACCAGTGATTTCCCAGGGCTCCGGGGGTACATTCAGTACTTC
d_gene: -
v_gene: TRBV24-1
j_gene: TRBJ2-4
abundance: few

CDR3aa: CATSRGQGVYGYTF
CDR3nt: TGTGCCACCAGCAGAGGACAGGGGGTCTATGGCTACACCTTC
d_gene: TRBD1
v_gene: TRBV15
j_gene: TRBJ1-2
abundance: -